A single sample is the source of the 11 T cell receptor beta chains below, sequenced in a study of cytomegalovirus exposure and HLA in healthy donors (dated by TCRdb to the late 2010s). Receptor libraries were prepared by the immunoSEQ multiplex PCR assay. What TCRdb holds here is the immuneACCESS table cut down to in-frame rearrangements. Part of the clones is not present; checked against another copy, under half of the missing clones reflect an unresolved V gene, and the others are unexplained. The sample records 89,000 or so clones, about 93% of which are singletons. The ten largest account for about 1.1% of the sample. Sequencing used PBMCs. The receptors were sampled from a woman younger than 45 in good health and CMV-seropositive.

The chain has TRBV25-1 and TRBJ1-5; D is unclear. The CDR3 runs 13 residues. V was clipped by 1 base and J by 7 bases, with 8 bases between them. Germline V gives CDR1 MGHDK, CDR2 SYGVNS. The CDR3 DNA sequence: TGTGCCAGCAGTGAATCCGGTGTCCAGCCCCAGCATTTT. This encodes CASSESGVQPQHF.

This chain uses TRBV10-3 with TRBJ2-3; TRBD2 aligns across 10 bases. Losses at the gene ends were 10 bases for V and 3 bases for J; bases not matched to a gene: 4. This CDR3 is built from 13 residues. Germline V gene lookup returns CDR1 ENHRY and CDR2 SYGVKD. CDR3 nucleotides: TGTGCCACAAAGCGGGAGGGAACAGATACGCAGTATTTT. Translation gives CATKREGTDTQYF.

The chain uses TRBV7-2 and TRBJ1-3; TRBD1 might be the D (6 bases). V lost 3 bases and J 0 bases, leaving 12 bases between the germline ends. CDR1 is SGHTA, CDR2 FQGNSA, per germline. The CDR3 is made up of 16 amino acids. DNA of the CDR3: TGTGCCAGCAGCTTCCGAGGGGGGGTCTCTGGAAACACCATATATTTT. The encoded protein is CASSFRGGVSGNTIYF.

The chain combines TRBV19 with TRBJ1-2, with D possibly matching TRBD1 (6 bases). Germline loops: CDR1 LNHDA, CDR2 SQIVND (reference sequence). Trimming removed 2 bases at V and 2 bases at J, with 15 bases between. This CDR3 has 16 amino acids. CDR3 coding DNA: TGTGCCAGTAGTATACTCACAGGGTATGGGAACTATGGCTACACCTTC. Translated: CASSILTGYGNYGYTF.

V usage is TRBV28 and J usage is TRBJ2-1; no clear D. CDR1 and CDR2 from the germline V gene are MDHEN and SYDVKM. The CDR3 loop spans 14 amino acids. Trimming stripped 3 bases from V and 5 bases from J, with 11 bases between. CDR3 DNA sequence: TGTGCCAGCAGTTTTAGAGTAGATGACAATGAGCAGTTCTTC. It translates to CASSFRVDDNEQFF.

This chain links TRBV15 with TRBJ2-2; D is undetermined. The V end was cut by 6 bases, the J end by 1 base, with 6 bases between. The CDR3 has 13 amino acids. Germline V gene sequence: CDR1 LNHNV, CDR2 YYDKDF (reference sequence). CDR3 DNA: TGTGCCACCAGGTACGGGAACACCGGGGAGCTGTTTTTT. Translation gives CATRYGNTGELFF. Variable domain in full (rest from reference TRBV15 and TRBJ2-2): DAMVIQNPRYQVTQFGKPVTLSCSQTLNHNVMYWYQQKSSQAPKLLFHYYDKDFNNEADTPDNFQSRRPNTSFCFLDIRSPGLGDTAMYLCATRYGNTGELFFGEGSRLTVL.

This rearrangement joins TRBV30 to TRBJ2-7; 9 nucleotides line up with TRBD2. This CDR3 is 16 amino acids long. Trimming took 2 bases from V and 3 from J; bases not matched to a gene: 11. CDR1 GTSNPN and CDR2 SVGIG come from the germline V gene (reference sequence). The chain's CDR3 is CAWSRAAGGANYEQYF. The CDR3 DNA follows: TGTGCCTGGAGTAGGGCAGCGGGAGGCGCCAACTACGAGCAGTACTTC.

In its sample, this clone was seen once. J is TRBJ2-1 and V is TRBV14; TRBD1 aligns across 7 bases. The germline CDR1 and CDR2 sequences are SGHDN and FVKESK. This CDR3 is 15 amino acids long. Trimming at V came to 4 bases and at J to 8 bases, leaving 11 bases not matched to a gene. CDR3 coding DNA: TGTGCCAGCAGCCTCCAACCTCCGACAGGGCATGAGCAGTTCTTC. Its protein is CASSLQPPTGHEQFF.

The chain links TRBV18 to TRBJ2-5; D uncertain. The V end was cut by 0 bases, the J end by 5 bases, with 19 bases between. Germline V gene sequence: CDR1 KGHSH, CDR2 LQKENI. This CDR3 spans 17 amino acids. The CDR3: CASSPPRKFGTEETQYF. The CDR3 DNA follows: TGTGCCAGCTCACCACCGCGGAAATTTGGTACGGAGGAGACCCAGTACTTC.

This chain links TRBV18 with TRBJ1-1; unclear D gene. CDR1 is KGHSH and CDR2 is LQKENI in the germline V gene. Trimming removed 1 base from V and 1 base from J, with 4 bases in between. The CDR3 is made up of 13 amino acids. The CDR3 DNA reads TGTGCCAGCTCACCACTCTGGAACACTGAAGCTTTCTTT. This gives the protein CASSPLWNTEAFF.

CDR3 region: CASSEGSRQPQHF. The DNA of the CDR3 is TGTGCCAGTAGTGAGGGTTCACGGCAGCCCCAGCATTTT. The J gene is TRBJ1-5, the V gene TRBV19; unclear D gene. V lost 5 bases and J 7 bases, leaving 12 bases between the germline ends. Looked up from germline, CDR1 is LNHDA and CDR2 is SQIVND (reference sequence). The CDR3 loop spans 13 amino acids. The full variable domain, with the rest looked up from reference TRBV19 and TRBJ1-5, is DGGITQSPKYLFRKEGQNVTLSCEQNLNHDAMYWYRQDPGQGLRLIYYSQIVNDFQKGDIAEGYSVSREKKESFPLTVTSAQKNPTAFYLCASSEGSRQPQHFGDGTRLSIL.